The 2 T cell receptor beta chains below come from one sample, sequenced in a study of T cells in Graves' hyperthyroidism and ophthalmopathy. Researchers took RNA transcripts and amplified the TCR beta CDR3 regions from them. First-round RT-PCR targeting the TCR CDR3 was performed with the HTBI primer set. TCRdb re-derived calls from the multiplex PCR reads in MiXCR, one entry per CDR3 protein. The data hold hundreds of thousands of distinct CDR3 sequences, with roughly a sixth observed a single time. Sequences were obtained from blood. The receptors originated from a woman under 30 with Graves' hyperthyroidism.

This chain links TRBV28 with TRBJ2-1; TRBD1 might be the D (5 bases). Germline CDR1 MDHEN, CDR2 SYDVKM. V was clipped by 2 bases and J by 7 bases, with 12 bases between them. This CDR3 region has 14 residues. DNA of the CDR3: TGTGCCAGCAGTTTACCACACCAGGGAAATGAGCAGTTCTTC. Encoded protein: CASSLPHQGNEQFF.

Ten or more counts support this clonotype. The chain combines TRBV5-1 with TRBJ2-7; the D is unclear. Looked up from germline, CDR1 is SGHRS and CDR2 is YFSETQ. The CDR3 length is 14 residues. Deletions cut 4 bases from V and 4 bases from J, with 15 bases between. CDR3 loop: CASSNPGSYYEQYF. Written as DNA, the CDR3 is TGCGCCAGCAGCAACCCGGGTTCCTATTACGAGCAGTACTTC.